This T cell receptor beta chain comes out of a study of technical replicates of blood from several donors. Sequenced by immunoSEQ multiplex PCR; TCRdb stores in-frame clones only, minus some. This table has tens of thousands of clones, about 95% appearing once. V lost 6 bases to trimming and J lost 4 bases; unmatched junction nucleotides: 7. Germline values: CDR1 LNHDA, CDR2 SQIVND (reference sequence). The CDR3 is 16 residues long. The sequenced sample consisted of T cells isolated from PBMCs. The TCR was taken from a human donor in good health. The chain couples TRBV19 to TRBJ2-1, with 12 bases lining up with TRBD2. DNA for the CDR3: TGTGCCAGTAGCCTCCTAGCGGGAGGGTCATACAATGAGCAGTTCTTC. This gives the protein CASSLLAGGSYNEQFF.